What follows are 2 T cell receptor beta chains derived from one specimen sequenced in a study of blood T cells in healthy people across ages. The use of a sample-barcoded 5' primer and a J-beta primer mix characterized a second PCR of about 7 to 12 cycles. Using its own MiXCR run on the 5' RACE reads, TCRdb lists one record per CDR3 protein. The sample contains about 1.7 million distinct CDR3 sequences, about 28% of which appear only once. Sequencing was done on a sample of blood. Receptors originate from a woman aged 30 to 39 in good health.

This clonotype was seen ten or more times. This chain links TRBV7-2 with TRBJ2-5; 10 nucleotides match TRBD2. Looked up from germline, CDR1 is SGHTA and CDR2 is FQGNSA. CDR3 length equals 16 residues. Losses at the gene ends were 1 base for V and 3 bases for J; bases not matched to a gene: 5. The CDR3 reads CASSLGAGGQEETQYF. The CDR3 DNA reads as TGTGCCAGCAGCTTAGGAGCGGGAGGGCAAGAAGAGACCCAGTACTTC.

The chain employs TRBV16 and TRBJ1-5; tentatively, D is TRBD1 (5 bases). Germline CDR1 KGHSY, CDR2 FQNENV. The V end was cut by 7 bases, the J end by 5 bases, with 12 bases between. The CDR3 consists of 13 residues. CDR3 sequence (DNA): TGTGCCAGCAACCAGTTACAGGATCAGCCCCAGCATTTT. It specifies CASNQLQDQPQHF.